This T cell receptor (beta chain) stems from a study of blood T cell repertoires in COVID-19. About the research overall: Specimens from acute and convalescent COVID-19 originated in the United States, Italy and Spain. T cells, B-cell-depleted T cells, or PBMCs supplied cDNA or gDNA.

V was clipped by 0 bases and J by 5 bases, with 12 bases between them. The CDR3 is 14 residues long. The germline V gene has CDR1 SGHRS and CDR2 YFSETQ. Original processing notes: Estimation of nucleated cell counts was performed using reference gene primer amplification. TCRdb keeps only in-frame clones here, not all; method: immunoSEQ multiplex PCR. D and trimming were read from the DNA, whereas the V and J calls and clone size are those reported in that table. The top ten hold roughly 12% of the sample, which has some 75,000 clones, over 80% seen once. This clone was seen just once. The specimen was peripheral blood. The chain employs TRBV5-1 and TRBJ2-7; a weak D match, TRBD1 (6 bases). The receptor comes from a middle-aged man with COVID-19, enrolled during active disease. The CDR3 sequence is CASSLVATGNEQYF. The CDR3 region has the DNA TGCGCCAGCAGCTTGGTAGCAACAGGGAACGAGCAGTACTTC.